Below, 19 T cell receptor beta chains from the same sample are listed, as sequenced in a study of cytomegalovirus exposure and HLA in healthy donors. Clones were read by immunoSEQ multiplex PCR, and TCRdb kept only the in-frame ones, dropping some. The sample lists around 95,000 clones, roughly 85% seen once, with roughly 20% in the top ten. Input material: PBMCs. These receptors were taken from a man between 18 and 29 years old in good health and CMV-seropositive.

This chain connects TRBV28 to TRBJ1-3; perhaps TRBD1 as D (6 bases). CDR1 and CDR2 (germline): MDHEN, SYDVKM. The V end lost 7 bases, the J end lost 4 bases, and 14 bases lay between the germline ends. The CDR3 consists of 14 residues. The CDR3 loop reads CASTQGSVGNTIYF. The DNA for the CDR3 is TGTGCCAGCACCCAGGGGTCAGTCGGAAACACCATATATTTT.

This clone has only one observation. The chain's CDR3 is CASSVAGFGVGEQFF. Here the CDR3 DNA reads TGTGCCAGCAGTGTAGCGGGATTTGGTGTCGGTGAGCAGTTCTTC. V usage is TRBV27 and J usage is TRBJ2-1, with 8 nucleotides matching TRBD2. The V gene end was trimmed by 5 bases and the J gene end by 9 bases; junction bases not matched to a gene: 12. Germline V gives CDR1 MNHEY, CDR2 SMNVEV (reference sequence). The CDR3 is 15 residues long.

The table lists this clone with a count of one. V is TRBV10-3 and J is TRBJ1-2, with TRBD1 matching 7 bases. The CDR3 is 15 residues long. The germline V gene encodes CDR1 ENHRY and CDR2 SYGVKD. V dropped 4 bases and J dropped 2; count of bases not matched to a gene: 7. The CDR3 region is CAISARQGPNYGYTF. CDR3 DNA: TGTGCCATCAGTGCTCGACAGGGTCCCAACTATGGCTACACCTTC.

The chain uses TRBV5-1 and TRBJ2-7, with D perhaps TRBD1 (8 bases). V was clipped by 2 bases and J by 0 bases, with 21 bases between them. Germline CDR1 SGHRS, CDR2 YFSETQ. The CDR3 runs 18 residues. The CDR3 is CASSFQGARDYHSYEQYF. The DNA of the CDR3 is TGCGCCAGCAGCTTTCAGGGGGCGAGGGACTATCACTCCTACGAGCAGTACTTC.

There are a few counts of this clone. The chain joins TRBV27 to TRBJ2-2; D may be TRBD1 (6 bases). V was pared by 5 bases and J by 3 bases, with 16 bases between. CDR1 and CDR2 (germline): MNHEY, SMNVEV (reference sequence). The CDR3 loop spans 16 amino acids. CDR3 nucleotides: TGTGCCAGCAGTCCCACAGGGTTACTGTACACCGGGGAGCTGTTTTTT. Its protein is CASSPTGLLYTGELFF.

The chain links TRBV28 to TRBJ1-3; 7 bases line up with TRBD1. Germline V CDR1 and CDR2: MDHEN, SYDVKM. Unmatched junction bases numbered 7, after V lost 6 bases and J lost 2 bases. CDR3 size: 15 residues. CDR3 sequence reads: CASRLSTGAGNTIYF. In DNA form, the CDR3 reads TGTGCCAGCAGACTCTCCACAGGGGCTGGAAACACCATATATTTT.

The CDR3 sequence is CATSRETGSYNEQFF. The CDR3 DNA sequence: TGTGCCACCAGCAGAGAGACAGGCTCCTACAATGAGCAGTTCTTC. This sequence joins TRBV15 and TRBJ2-1; D perhaps matches TRBD1 (6 bases). Germline assignment: CDR1 LNHNV and CDR2 YYDKDF (reference sequence). With 0 bases removed from V and 0 bases from J, the gap between germline ends came to 6 bases. This CDR3 contains 15 residues.

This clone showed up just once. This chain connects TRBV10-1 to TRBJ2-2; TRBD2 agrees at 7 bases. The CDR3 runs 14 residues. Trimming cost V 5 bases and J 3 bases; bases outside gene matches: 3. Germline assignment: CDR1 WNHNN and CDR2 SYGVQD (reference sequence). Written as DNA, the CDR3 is TGCGCCAGCAGTTCTAGCGGTGACACCGGGGAGCTGTTTTTT. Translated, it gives CASSSSGDTGELFF.

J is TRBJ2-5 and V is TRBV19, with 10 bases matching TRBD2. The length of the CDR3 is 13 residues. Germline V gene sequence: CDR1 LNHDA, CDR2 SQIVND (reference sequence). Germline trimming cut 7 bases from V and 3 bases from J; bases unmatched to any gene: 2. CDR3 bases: TGTGCCAGTAATGGACTAGCGGAAGAGACCCAGTACTTC. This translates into CASNGLAEETQYF.

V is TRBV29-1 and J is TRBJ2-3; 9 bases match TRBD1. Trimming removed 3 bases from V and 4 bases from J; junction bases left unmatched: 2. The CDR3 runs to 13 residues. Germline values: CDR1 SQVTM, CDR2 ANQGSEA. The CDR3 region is CSVEGQGADTQYF. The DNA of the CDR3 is TGCAGCGTTGAGGGACAGGGAGCAGATACGCAGTATTTT.

CDR3 protein: CASSLLAGAHYEQYF. The DNA of the CDR3 is TGTGCCAGCAGCCTGTTAGCGGGAGCACACTACGAGCAGTACTTC. The genes are TRBV7-9 and TRBJ2-7; 9 nucleotides match TRBD2. The germline V gene encodes CDR1 SEHNR and CDR2 FQNEAQ (reference sequence). V gave up 5 bases and J gave up 3 bases; unmatched junction bases: 8. The CDR3 runs 15 residues.

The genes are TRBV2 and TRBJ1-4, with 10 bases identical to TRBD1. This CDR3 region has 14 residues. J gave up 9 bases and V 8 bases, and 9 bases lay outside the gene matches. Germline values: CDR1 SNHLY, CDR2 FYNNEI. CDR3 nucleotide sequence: TGTGCCAGCTTCCCGGGACAGGGGACGAAAAAACTGTTTTTT. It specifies CASFPGQGTKKLFF.

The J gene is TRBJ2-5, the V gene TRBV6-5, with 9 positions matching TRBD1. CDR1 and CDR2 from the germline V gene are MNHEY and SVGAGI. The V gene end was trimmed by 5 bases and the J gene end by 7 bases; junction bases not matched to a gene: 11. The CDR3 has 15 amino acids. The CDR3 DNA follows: TGTGCCAGCAGTATACGGGACAGGGTCAAGGTGACCCAGTACTTC. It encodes CASSIRDRVKVTQYF.

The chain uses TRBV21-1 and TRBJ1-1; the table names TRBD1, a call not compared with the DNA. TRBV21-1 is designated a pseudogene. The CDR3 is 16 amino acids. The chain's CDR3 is CASSPRQRRKGTEAFF. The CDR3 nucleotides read TGTGCCAGCAGCCCAAGGCAGAGACGGAAGGGGACTGAAGCTTTCTTT.

CDR3 nucleotide sequence: TGTGCCAGTAGTAATGGACAGGGAATCTATGGCTACACCTTC. It codes for CASSNGQGIYGYTF. This chain uses TRBV19 with TRBJ1-2; TRBD1 matches 8 bases. The trim removed 4 bases at V and 4 bases at J, leaving 5 bases unmatched. CDR1 and CDR2 from the germline V gene are LNHDA and SQIVND (reference sequence). The CDR3 consists of 14 residues.

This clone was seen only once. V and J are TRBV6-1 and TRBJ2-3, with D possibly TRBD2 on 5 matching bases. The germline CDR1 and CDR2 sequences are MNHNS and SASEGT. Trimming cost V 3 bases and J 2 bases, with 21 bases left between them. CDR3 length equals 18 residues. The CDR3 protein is CASSDTPPASTYTDTQYF. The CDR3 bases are TGTGCCAGCAGTGACACCCCCCCTGCTAGCACCTACACAGATACGCAGTATTTT.

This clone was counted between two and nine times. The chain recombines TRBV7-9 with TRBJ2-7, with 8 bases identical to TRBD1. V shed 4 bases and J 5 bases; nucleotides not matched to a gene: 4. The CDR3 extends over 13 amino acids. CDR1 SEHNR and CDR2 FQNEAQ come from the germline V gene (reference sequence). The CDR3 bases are TGTGCCAGCAGCTGGAGACAGGGGAACGAGCAGTACGTC. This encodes CASSWRQGNEQYV.

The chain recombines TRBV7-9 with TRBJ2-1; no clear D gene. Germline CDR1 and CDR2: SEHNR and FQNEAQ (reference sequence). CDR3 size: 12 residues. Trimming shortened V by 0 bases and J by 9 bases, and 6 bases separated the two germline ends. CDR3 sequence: CASSLALSEQFF. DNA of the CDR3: TGTGCCAGCAGCTTAGCCCTTAGTGAGCAGTTCTTC.

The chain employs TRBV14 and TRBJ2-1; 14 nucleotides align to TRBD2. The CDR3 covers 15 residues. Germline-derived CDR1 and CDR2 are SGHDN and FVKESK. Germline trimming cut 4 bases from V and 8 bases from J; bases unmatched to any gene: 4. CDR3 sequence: CASSRGLAGVYEQFF. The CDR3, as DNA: TGTGCCAGCAGCCGGGGACTAGCGGGAGTTTATGAGCAGTTCTTC.